The 3 T cell receptor beta chains reported below all come from one sample, sequenced in a study of molecular identifiers for immune sequencing clone quantification. Via MiXCR, TCRdb re-called the PCR reads, giving one row per CDR3 protein. The sample has just under 650,000 distinct CDR3 sequences, just under 20% seen once. Sequencing was performed on naive CD8+ T cells from blood, with Jurkat cell RNA spiked in. Sample subset: FACS-sorted CD8+CD4-CCR7+CD45RA+ naive T cells. All receptors derive from a human donor in good health. Some libraries in this study had Jurkat cell RNA spiked in.

This clonotype has ten or more counts. The chain uses TRBV27 and TRBJ2-2, with TRBD1 matching over 11 bases. CDR3 size: 18 residues. CDR1 is MNHEY, CDR2 SMNVEV, per germline (reference sequence). V shed 1 base, J shed 3 bases, and the junction held 7 bases outside the gene matches. DNA for the CDR3: TGTGCCAGCAGTTTATTAGGACAGGGGGCAGCCTACACCGGGGAGCTGTTTTTT. Amino acids: CASSLLGQGAAYTGELFF.

This clonotype was seen at least ten times. The chain combines TRBV20-1 with TRBJ2-2; TRBD1 matches at 8 bases. This CDR3 is built from 15 residues. Losses at the gene ends were 0 bases for V and 3 bases for J; bases not matched to a gene: 3. Per germline, CDR1 DFQATT and CDR2 SNEGSKA (reference sequence). In DNA form, the CDR3 reads TGCAGTGCTAGAGATGGGACAGGATACACCGGGGAGCTGTTTTTT. This sequence encodes CSARDGTGYTGELFF.

The chain combines TRBV21-1 with TRBJ2-7; the D segment call TRBD1 is taken from the table without a DNA check. TRBV21-1 is flagged as a pseudogene. CDR3 length: 16 amino acids. The CDR3: CASSPGGDRTPYEQYF. The CDR3 coding sequence is TGTGCCAGCAGCCCAGGGGGTGACAGGACACCCTACGAGCAGTACTTC.